Listed here are 16 T cell receptor beta chains from one sample, sequenced in a study of glioma-infiltrating T cells. Using RNA template, CDR3s of TCR alpha and beta were amplified with iRepertoire arm-PCR. From the multiplex PCR reads, TCRdb called clonotypes with MiXCR, one entry per CDR3 protein. The repertoire holds around 180,000 distinct CDR3 sequences, around 40% seen once, with roughly 5.4% in the top ten. Sequenced input: glioma tissue, nonneoplastic brain tissue, or PBMCs (not recorded which). Receptors originate from a human donor with low-grade glioma or glioblastoma, undergoing nonglioma brain surgery, or in good health (not recorded which).

A remark on this clonotype: An end of the junction differs from the germline gene, which may be a read error. This sequence joins TRBV7-2 and TRBJ2-1; TRBD2 matches at 9 bases. The germline gives CDR1 SGHTA, CDR2 FQGNSA. The CDR3 is 15 amino acids. The CDR3 sequence: CASSLASGRGNEKFF. The CDR3 bases are TGTGCCAGCAGCTTAGCTAGCGGGAGAGGAAATGAGAAGTTCTTC.

Details on this clonotype: The conserved closing phenylalanine or tryptophan is absent in this CDR3, likely reflecting a read error. V and J are TRBV20-1 and TRBJ1-1; D is unresolved. The germline CDR1 and CDR2 sequences are DFQATT and SNEGSKA (reference sequence). The CDR3 runs to 13 residues. In nucleotides, the CDR3 is TGCAGTGCGCCCCTTGATCTGAACGCTGAAGCTTTCTTA. Its translation is CSAPLDLNAEAFL.

This clonotype was observed at least ten times. The chain couples TRBV28 to TRBJ2-2; a possible D gene is TRBD1 (6 bases). The CDR3 runs to 14 residues. Germline CDR1 is MDHEN and CDR2 is SYDVKM. V was cut by 4 bases and J by 1 base, with 7 bases left in between. The CDR3 DNA reads TGTGCCAGCAGTTCGGGACAGAACACCGGGGAGCTGTTTTTT. Its protein is CASSSGQNTGELFF.

In this sample, this clonotype turned up many times. The chain is built from TRBV2 and TRBJ1-1, with TRBD1 matching over 10 bases. This CDR3 has 15 amino acids. V dropped 7 bases and J dropped 1; count of bases not matched to a gene: 6. CDR1 is SNHLY, CDR2 FYNNEI, per germline. Here the CDR3 DNA reads TGTGCCAGCAAAGGACAGGGGGAGAAGAACACTGAAGCTTTCTTT. As protein: CASKGQGEKNTEAFF.

The V and J genes are TRBV12-3 or TRBV12-4 and TRBJ2-1; unclear D gene. The CDR3 sequence is 12 residues long. The V gene lost 3 bases and the J gene lost 10 bases, with 10 bases spanning the gap. For the CDR3, the DNA is TGTGCCAGCAGTTTTTCCCCTTACGAGCAGTTCTTC. It specifies CASSFSPYEQFF.

There are many counts of this clonotype. This chain joins TRBV18 and TRBJ1-5; D is unclear. Trimming removed 3 bases at V and 3 bases at J, with 6 bases between. Germline assignment: CDR1 KGHSH and CDR2 LQKENI. The CDR3 runs to 13 residues. The CDR3 is CASSPSFNQPQHF. For the CDR3, the DNA is TGTGCCAGCTCACCCAGCTTCAATCAGCCCCAGCATTTT.

This clonotype appeared many times. This chain joins TRBV6-1 and TRBJ2-3; 7 bases align to TRBD2. Germline assignment: CDR1 MNHNS and CDR2 SASEGT. This CDR3 is built from 14 residues. J gave up 1 base and V 5 bases, and 3 bases lay outside the gene matches. CDR3: CASSFTSGTDTQYF. The CDR3, as DNA: TGTGCCAGCAGTTTTACTAGCGGCACAGATACGCAGTATTTT.

This clonotype was seen more than once but under ten times. One end of the junction varies from germline; a read error may be responsible. The V gene is TRBV2, the J gene TRBJ2-3; TRBD2 aligns across 10 bases. Per the germline V gene, CDR1 is SNHLY and CDR2 is FYNNEI. This CDR3 is 16 amino acids long. CDR3: CASSAASGSRTGTQYF. The CDR3 DNA sequence: TGTGCCAGCAGTGCCGCTAGCGGGAGTCGCACAGGTACGCAGTATTTT.

This clonotype has a count of ten or more. V usage is TRBV28 and J usage is TRBJ1-1; perhaps TRBD1 as D (6 bases). Germline CDR1 reads MDHEN; CDR2 reads SYDVKM. V shed 4 bases and J shed 4 bases, with 13 bases lying between them. CDR3 size: 14 residues. The CDR3 bases are TGTGCCAGCAGTTCGCCCGGACAGTCCACTGAAGCTTTCTTT. Residues: CASSSPGQSTEAFF.

This clonotype was observed once. One end of the junction fails to match germline, which may point to a read error. The chain links TRBV28 to TRBJ2-1, with 7 positions matching TRBD1. The CDR3 contains 11 residues. Germline CDR1 is MDHEN and CDR2 is SYDVKM. As DNA, the CDR3 is TGTGCCAGCAGTCCAACAGGGGAGCAGCTCTTC. It encodes CASSPTGEQLF.

Worth noting for this clonotype: Since a much larger clone is just one base distant, this may be a read error. The chain employs TRBV6-4 and TRBJ2-2; D is possibly TRBD2 (6 bases). There are 14 residues in the CDR3. V was clipped by 7 bases and J by 2 bases, with 11 bases between them. The germline V gene encodes CDR1 MRHNA and CDR2 SNTAGT. CDR3 loop: CASTRETNTGELFF. In nucleotides, the CDR3 is TGTGCCAGCACCCGGGAGACTAACACCGGGGAGCTGTTTTTT.

This clonotype was seen many times. The rearrangement joins TRBV27 to TRBJ1-4; the D gene is possibly TRBD1 (5 bases). This CDR3 comprises 14 residues. CDR1 is MNHEY, CDR2 SMNVEV, per germline (reference sequence). V was trimmed by 4 bases and J by 7 bases, leaving 13 bases between them. The CDR3 coding sequence is TGTGCCAGCAGTTATGGGGGTTTCGGTGAAAAACTGTTTTTT. This gives the protein CASSYGGFGEKLFF.

This clonotype was seen at least ten times. The V gene is TRBV27, the J gene TRBJ1-2; 8 bases match TRBD1. The junction had 8 bases not matched to a gene; V was cut back by 4 bases and J by 1 base. CDR1 is MNHEY and CDR2 is SMNVEV in the germline V gene (reference sequence). The CDR3 contains 16 residues. DNA of the CDR3: TGTGCCAGCAGTTCCTTGGGGACAGGAAATAACTATGGCTACACCTTC. It yields the protein CASSSLGTGNNYGYTF.

In this sample, this clonotype turned up many times. V is TRBV20-1 and J is TRBJ2-7, with D perhaps matching TRBD1 (5 bases). Trimming stripped 2 bases from V and 3 bases from J, with 14 bases between. The CDR3 totals 14 residues. Per germline, CDR1 DFQATT and CDR2 SNEGSKA (reference sequence). For the CDR3, the DNA is TGCAGTGCTAGACCTATGGTAGGGGACTACGAGCAGTACTTC. It yields the protein CSARPMVGDYEQYF.

In the case of this clonotype: An end of the junction differs from the germline gene, which may be a read error. The genes are TRBV6-1 and TRBJ1-5; TRBD1 aligns across 8 bases. This CDR3 spans 17 amino acids. CDR1 MNHNS and CDR2 SASEGT come from the germline V gene. The CDR3 spells CARSEAGYRGSSQPQHF. The CDR3 nucleotides are TGTGCCAGAAGTGAAGCGGGTTACAGGGGGAGCAGTCAGCCCCAGCATTTT.

On this clonotype itself: It may be a read error: a sequence one base away is much more abundant. The J gene is TRBJ1-4, the V gene TRBV5-4; possibly TRBD1 for D (6 bases). The V gene lost 3 bases and the J gene lost 4 bases, with 13 bases spanning the gap. Germline CDR1 reads SGHNT; CDR2 reads YYREEE (reference sequence). The CDR3 length is 15 residues. In DNA, the CDR3 is TGTGCCAGCAGCTCAAGAACGGACAGTAATGAAAAACTGTTTTTT. Protein sequence: CASSSRTDSNEKLFF. The entire variable domain, with the rest obtained from reference TRBV5-4 and TRBJ1-4, is as follows: ETGVTQSPTHLIKTRGQQVTLRCSSQSGHNTVSWYQQALGQGPQFIFQYYREEENGRGNFPPRFSGLQFPNYSSELNVNALELDDSALYLCASSSRTDSNEKLFFGSGTQLSVL.